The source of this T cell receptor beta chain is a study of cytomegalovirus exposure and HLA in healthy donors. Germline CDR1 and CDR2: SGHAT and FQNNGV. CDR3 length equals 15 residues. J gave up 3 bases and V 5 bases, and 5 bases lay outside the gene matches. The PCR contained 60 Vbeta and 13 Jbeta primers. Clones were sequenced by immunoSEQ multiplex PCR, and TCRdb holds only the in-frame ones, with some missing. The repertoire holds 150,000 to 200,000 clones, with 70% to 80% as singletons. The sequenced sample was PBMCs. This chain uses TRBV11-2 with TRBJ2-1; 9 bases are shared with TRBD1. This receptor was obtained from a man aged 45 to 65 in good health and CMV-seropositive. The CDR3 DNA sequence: TGTGCCAGCAGCCCCGGGACAGGGTTCTACAATGAGCAGTTCTTC. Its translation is CASSPGTGFYNEQFF.